What follows are 32 T cell receptor beta chains derived from one specimen sequenced in a study of T cell responses to AZD1222 COVID-19 vaccine. Clones were sequenced by immunoSEQ multiplex PCR, and TCRdb holds only the in-frame ones, with some missing. The top ten clones hold around 1.3% of a sample with roughly 150,000 clones, 85% to 95% of them seen once. Sequenced material: peripheral blood, taken on day 0 of AZD1222 vaccination. Source of these receptors: an adult in good health.

The rearrangement joins TRBV2 to TRBJ1-5; no definite D call. The germline V gene has CDR1 SNHLY and CDR2 FYNNEI. The CDR3 runs 13 residues. V shed 6 bases and J shed 0 bases, with 6 bases lying between them. The CDR3 DNA is TGTGCCAGCAGAACCGATAGCAATCAGCCCCAGCATTTT. Amino acids: CASRTDSNQPQHF.

This chain uses TRBV5-4 with TRBJ2-3; D not certain. Trimming removed 0 bases at V and 2 bases at J, with 7 bases between. Per the germline V gene, CDR1 is SGHNT and CDR2 is YYREEE (reference sequence). This CDR3 contains 14 residues. CDR3 residues: CASSLDQSTDTQYF. DNA for the CDR3: TGTGCCAGCAGCTTGGATCAGTCCACAGATACGCAGTATTTT.

The chain links TRBV11-3 to TRBJ2-7, with no clear D. V lost 3 bases to trimming and J lost 3 bases, with 15 bases between them. CDR1 is SGHNT and CDR2 is YENEEA in the germline V gene. The length of the CDR3 is 15 residues. The chain's CDR3 is CASSFRGEVGYEQYF. DNA for the CDR3: TGTGCCAGCAGCTTTAGAGGTGAGGTCGGCTACGAGCAGTACTTC. Combining the CDR3 with reference TRBV11-3 and TRBJ2-7 gives the whole variable domain EAGVVQSPRYKIIEKKQPVAFWCNPISGHNTLYWYLQNLGQGPELLIRYENEEAVDDSQLPKDRFSAERLKGVDSTLKIQPAELGDSAVYLCASSFRGEVGYEQYFGPGTRLTVT.

The chain carries TRBV2 and TRBJ2-1; TRBD1 matches 7 bases. Germline V gives CDR1 SNHLY, CDR2 FYNNEI. The CDR3 totals 14 residues. V lost 6 bases and J lost 6; bases outside the gene matches: 8. The CDR3 spells CASRLRDRGNEQFF. The CDR3 DNA reads as TGTGCCAGCAGACTCCGGGACAGAGGCAATGAGCAGTTCTTC.

The chain has TRBV11-1 and TRBJ1-1, with 9 bases lining up with TRBD1. The CDR3 is 15 residues long. Losses at the gene ends were 3 bases for V and 1 base for J; bases not matched to a gene: 3. CDR1 is SGHAT and CDR2 is FQDESV in the germline V gene (reference sequence). The CDR3 DNA reads as TGTGCCAGCAGCTTGGGGGACAGGGCGAACACTGAAGCTTTCTTT. Protein: CASSLGDRANTEAFF. Looking up the rest from reference TRBV11-1 and TRBJ1-1 gives the full variable domain: EAEVAQSPRYKITEKSQAVAFWCDPISGHATLYWYRQILGQGPELLVQFQDESVVDDSQLPKDRFSAERLKGVDSTLKIQPAELGDSAMYLCASSLGDRANTEAFFGQGTRLTVV.

The rearrangement links TRBV6-1 to TRBJ1-6; TRBD1 agrees at 8 bases. The ends lost 0 bases at V and 7 bases at J; junction bases unmatched: 8. CDR1 is MNHNS and CDR2 is SASEGT in the germline V gene. CDR3 length: 17 residues. The CDR3 DNA sequence: TGTGCCAGCAGTGAAGCTGATGGACAGGGAGGGAATTCACCCCTCCACTTT. As protein: CASSEADGQGGNSPLHF.

Only a few counts were recorded for this clone. The V and J genes are TRBV7-2 and TRBJ2-7; D gene uncertain. Trimming pared 1 base from V and 1 base from J, leaving 11 bases between. Per germline, CDR1 SGHTA and CDR2 FQGNSA. The length of the CDR3 is 15 residues. CDR3 loop: CASSLGFQFSYEQYF. The CDR3 DNA is TGTGCCAGCAGCTTAGGTTTCCAGTTTTCCTACGAGCAGTACTTC.

This sequence joins TRBV6-1 and TRBJ2-1; 7 bases fit TRBD2. The CDR3 runs 15 residues. V lost 3 bases to trimming and J lost 3 bases; unmatched junction nucleotides: 5. Germline V lookup: CDR1 MNHNS, CDR2 SASEGT. The CDR3 coding sequence is TGTGCCAGCAGTGACAGGGTAGCGGGCTACAATGAGCAGTTCTTC. Protein sequence: CASSDRVAGYNEQFF.

This clone was counted a single time. The chain recombines TRBV28 with TRBJ1-6; D may be TRBD1 (5 bases). There are 17 residues in the CDR3. CDR1 is MDHEN, CDR2 SYDVKM, per germline. Trimming removed 6 bases from V and 7 bases from J, with 22 bases in between. CDR3 region: CASRVPGLQTENSPLHF. The CDR3 nucleotides are TGTGCCAGCAGAGTCCCGGGACTCCAGACGGAAAATTCACCCCTCCACTTT.

V gene TRBV5-1 combines with J gene TRBJ1-2; D unresolved. V gave up 5 bases and J gave up 1 base, with 12 bases separating them. Looked up from germline, CDR1 is SGHRS and CDR2 is YFSETQ. The CDR3 is 14 amino acids. CDR3 loop: CASRSGDSNYGYTF. The CDR3 DNA follows: TGCGCCAGCAGATCCGGCGATAGTAACTATGGCTACACCTTC.

CDR3 sequence (DNA): TGTGCCAGCAGTTTATGGGCGGGACAGCTAGCCAAAAACATTCAGTACTTC. It yields the protein CASSLWAGQLAKNIQYF. The V call is TRBV28, the J call TRBJ2-4; D possibly corresponds to TRBD1 (7 bases). CDR3 length: 17 residues. CDR1 MDHEN and CDR2 SYDVKM come from the germline V gene. Trimming shortened V by 0 bases and J by 0 bases, and 12 bases separated the two germline ends.

The chain is built from TRBV15 and TRBJ2-7; 12 positions agree with TRBD2. CDR3 length equals 14 residues. After removal of 5 bases from V and 8 bases from J, the junction contained 7 bases not matched to a gene. CDR1 and CDR2 from the germline V gene are LNHNV and YYDKDF (reference sequence). The CDR3 reads CATSPTSGGVKQYF. The CDR3 coding sequence is TGTGCCACCAGCCCGACTAGCGGGGGTGTCAAGCAGTACTTC.

The chain is built from TRBV6-5 and TRBJ1-2; no clear D gene. Germline CDR1 and CDR2: MNHEY and SVGAGI. V was shortened by 6 bases and J by 7 bases, with 12 bases between the two germline ends. This CDR3 comprises 12 residues. The CDR3 is CASSLDGGGYTF. DNA of the CDR3: TGTGCCAGCAGCCTCGATGGAGGTGGCTACACCTTC.

This chain uses TRBV4-1 with TRBJ1-4, with 8 bases matching TRBD1. Germline V gene sequence: CDR1 MGHRA, CDR2 YSYEKL. Trimming cost V 1 base and J 4 bases; bases outside gene matches: 5. This CDR3 contains 16 residues. The CDR3 bases are TGCGCCAGCAGCCAAGGGGACAGGACTTATAATGAAAAACTGTTTTTT. It specifies CASSQGDRTYNEKLFF.

This sequence joins TRBV5-4 and TRBJ1-1, with TRBD1 matching 8 bases. The CDR3 is 16 amino acids. V lost 4 bases, J lost 0 bases, and 8 bases stayed unmatched. CDR1 is SGHNT and CDR2 is YYREEE in the germline V gene (reference sequence). CDR3 DNA: TGTGCCAGCAGCCCGGGACAGGAGCCAATGAACACTGAAGCTTTCTTT. Encoded protein: CASSPGQEPMNTEAFF.

The chain has TRBV19 and TRBJ1-1; the D is unclear. Germline CDR1 is LNHDA and CDR2 is SQIVND (reference sequence). The CDR3 has 13 residues. V dropped 5 bases and J dropped 4 bases, with 11 bases sitting between them. The CDR3 reads CASSVYLGTEAFF. The CDR3 DNA reads TGTGCCAGTAGTGTCTATTTAGGCACTGAAGCTTTCTTT.

V gene TRBV7-2 combines with J gene TRBJ2-1; 12 positions match TRBD2. V shed 5 bases, J shed 8 bases, and the junction held 7 bases outside the gene matches. CDR1 is SGHTA, CDR2 FQGNSA, per germline. The CDR3 covers 15 residues. The DNA of the CDR3 is TGTGCCAGCAGCACCATGGGACTAGCGGGCGATGAGCAGTTCTTC. It yields the protein CASSTMGLAGDEQFF.

The CDR3 loop reads CASSSGPSYGYTF. In DNA, the CDR3 is TGTGCCAGTAGTTCCGGGCCCTCCTATGGCTACACCTTC. The V gene is TRBV19, the J gene TRBJ1-2; D not certain. Germline V CDR1 and CDR2: LNHDA, SQIVND (reference sequence). Between the trimmed V and J ends, which lost 5 bases and 4 bases, there was a span of 11 bases. CDR3 length: 13 residues.

The chain employs TRBV28 and TRBJ2-1, with 15 bases matching TRBD2. This CDR3 region has 16 residues. Germline V gives CDR1 MDHEN, CDR2 SYDVKM. Trimming at V came to 5 bases and at J to 6 bases, leaving 5 bases not matched to a gene. This CDR3 reads CASSGTSGGLGNEQFF. DNA of the CDR3: TGTGCCAGCAGTGGGACTAGCGGGGGGTTGGGCAATGAGCAGTTCTTC.

The chain couples TRBV6-5 to TRBJ2-1; D possibly uses TRBD1 or TRBD2 (6 bases each). The CDR3 extends over 14 amino acids. Germline V gives CDR1 MNHEY, CDR2 SVGAGI. Trimming took 6 bases from V and 7 from J, leaving 16 bases between them. The DNA for the CDR3 is TGTGCCAGCAGCGGTGGTGGAGGGGGGAATGAGCAGTTCTTC. It yields the protein CASSGGGGGNEQFF.

The chain combines TRBV27 with TRBJ2-7, with 7 positions matching TRBD1. Germline CDR1 MNHEY, CDR2 SMNVEV (reference sequence). V lost 9 bases, J lost 4 bases, and 18 bases stayed unmatched. The CDR3 covers 16 residues. The chain's CDR3 is CASNSHRGRKGYEQYF. The CDR3 DNA reads as TGTGCCAGTAATTCCCACAGGGGCCGAAAGGGATACGAGCAGTACTTC.

The chain employs TRBV3-1 (or the pseudogene TRBV3-2) and TRBJ1-1, with a weak D call TRBD1 (5 bases). Trimming left V 4 bases short and J 1 base short, with 10 bases between. This CDR3 contains 14 residues. Per the germline V gene, CDR1 is LGHDT and CDR2 is YNNKEL (reference sequence). The CDR3 protein is CASSLGGSNTEAFF. DNA for the CDR3: TGTGCCAGCAGCCTCGGGGGGTCGAACACTGAAGCTTTCTTT.

V gene TRBV7-2 combines with J gene TRBJ2-2; D assignment may be TRBD1 or TRBD2 (5 bases each). CDR3 length equals 14 residues. The germline CDR1 and CDR2 sequences are SGHTA and FQGNSA. V lost 8 bases to trimming and J lost 6 bases, with 16 bases between them. The CDR3 sequence: CASHMRGSAGELFF. DNA of the CDR3: TGTGCCAGCCACATGAGGGGTTCAGCCGGGGAGCTGTTTTTT.

The rearrangement joins TRBV23-1 to TRBJ2-7; D remains unclear. TRBV23-1 is identified as an open reading frame with a role that is uncertain. The V end was cut by 0 bases, the J end by 3 bases, with 9 bases between. The CDR3 runs to 14 residues. The CDR3 here is CASSQSHGDYEQYF. The CDR3, as DNA: TGCGCCAGCAGTCAATCGCACGGAGACTACGAGCAGTACTTC.

The J gene is TRBJ1-1, the V gene TRBV12-5; TRBD1 aligns across 8 bases. This CDR3 comprises 13 residues. Germline-derived CDR1 and CDR2 are LGHNT and FRNRAP. After removal of 7 bases from V and 10 bases from J, the junction contained 11 bases not matched to a gene. CDR3 sequence (DNA): TGTGCTAGTGACACGGACAGGGCGACGCGAGCTTTCTTT. Translation gives CASDTDRATRAFF.

This chain joins TRBV19 and TRBJ1-2; tentatively, D is TRBD1 (5 bases). The CDR3 contains 13 residues. The ends were cut back, 3 bases at V and 8 bases at J, with 13 bases in the middle. In germline, CDR1 is LNHDA, CDR2 SQIVND (reference sequence). The CDR3 spells CASSIQGDWGYTF. The CDR3 nucleotides are TGTGCCAGTAGTATCCAGGGAGATTGGGGCTACACCTTC.

This chain joins TRBV6-5 and TRBJ1-1, with D possibly matching TRBD1 (6 bases). The CDR3 contains 13 residues. V dropped 8 bases and J dropped 6 bases, with 16 bases sitting between them. Germline CDR1 reads MNHEY; CDR2 reads SVGAGI. The CDR3 region is CASQRGARSEAFF. The CDR3 region has the DNA TGTGCCAGCCAAAGGGGGGCGCGGTCTGAAGCTTTCTTT.

The chain joins TRBV7-9 to TRBJ1-3; 7 nucleotides align to TRBD1. Germline CDR1 and CDR2: SEHNR and FQNEAQ (reference sequence). V lost 5 bases and J lost 0; bases outside the gene matches: 7. The CDR3 is made up of 16 amino acids. The CDR3 coding sequence is TGTGCCAGCAGCGCCCGACAGGGTAGCTCTGGAAACACCATATATTTT. This translates into CASSARQGSSGNTIYF. Full variable domain (outside the CDR3, taken from reference TRBV7-9 and TRBJ1-3): DTGVSQNPRHKITKRGQNVTFRCDPISEHNRLYWYRQTLGQGPEFLTYFQNEAQLEKSRLLSDRFSAERPKGSFSTLEIQRTEQGDSAMYLCASSARQGSSGNTIYFGEGSWLTVV.

The chain recombines TRBV6-5 with TRBJ1-1; D gene uncertain. Trimming took 1 base from V and 3 from J, leaving 12 bases between them. Germline V CDR1 and CDR2: MNHEY, SVGAGI. This CDR3 comprises 15 residues. CDR3 DNA sequence: TGTGCCAGCAGTTACTTAGGATCCAGGCACACTGAAGCTTTCTTT. Translating gives CASSYLGSRHTEAFF.

To note about this clone: Other DNA sequences from this sample encode an identical CDR3 as well. The rearrangement links TRBV5-1 to TRBJ2-1; no reliable D call. The CDR3 sequence is 14 residues long. V lost 0 bases to trimming and J lost 4 bases, with 8 bases between them. The germline V gene has CDR1 SGHRS and CDR2 YFSETQ. The CDR3 DNA sequence: TGCGCCAGCAGCTTGGCCAGCTCATACAATGAGCAGTTCTTC. Protein: CASSLASSYNEQFF.

The chain uses TRBV9 and TRBJ1-1; 9 bases agree with TRBD1. The CDR3 extends over 14 amino acids. V trimming: 4 bases; J trimming: 6 bases; junction bases outside the gene matches: 7. Germline CDR1 is SGDLS and CDR2 is YYNGEE. The CDR3 here is CASSPGQGLSEAFF. The CDR3, as DNA: TGTGCCAGCAGCCCGGGACAGGGCCTATCTGAAGCTTTCTTT.

The V gene is TRBV13, the J gene TRBJ2-7; 8 positions agree with TRBD2. The CDR3 is 17 amino acids. Trimming at V came to 4 bases and at J to 1 base, leaving 12 bases not matched to a gene. Looked up from germline, CDR1 is PRHDT and CDR2 is FYEKMQ (reference sequence). CDR3 residues: CASSSGGTGTVSYEQYF. CDR3 coding DNA: TGTGCCAGCAGCTCGGGGGGGACCGGGACCGTTTCCTACGAGCAGTACTTC.